This record looks at one T cell receptor (beta chain) sequence and its context. These data originate in a study of blood T cell repertoires in COVID-19. Study-wide context: The samples span acute and convalescent COVID-19 from the United States, Italy and Spain. Sources were T cells, B-cell-depleted T cells, or PBMCs; the material itself was cDNA or gDNA.

Germline V gene lookup returns CDR1 SGHRS and CDR2 YFSETQ. The CDR3 consists of 15 residues. V was clipped by 4 bases and J by 4 bases; unmatched bases: 4. Authors' methods: For nucleated cells, counts were estimated from reference gene primer amplification. This table comes from immunoSEQ multiplex PCR, and its TCRdb copy is limited to in-frame clones, with some not included. V and J calls and clone size are given by that table; D and trimming were obtained from the DNA. Of some 260,000 clones in the sample, around 90% were seen once. This clonotype originated in a man at least 80 years old with acute or convalescent COVID-19. The chain has TRBV5-1 and TRBJ2-7; 14 bases line up with TRBD2. Sequenced: peripheral blood. CDR3 residues: CASSTGTSGRYEQYF. CDR3 DNA sequence: TGCGCCAGCAGCACCGGGACTAGCGGGAGATACGAGCAGTACTTC.